The subject of this entry is one TCR beta chain. TCRdb passed the 5' RACE reads through MiXCR, listing each CDR3 protein once. The data hold about 1.7 million distinct CDR3 sequences, with around a third observed a single time. These data are taken from a study of identical twins. Trimming removed 5 bases at V and 0 bases at J, with 12 bases between. The CDR3 has 15 residues. Germline-derived CDR1 and CDR2 are SGDLS and YYNGEE. Sequenced: cord blood. The sequence was collected from a newborn girl in good health. V gene TRBV9 combines with J gene TRBJ2-1; D is possibly TRBD2 (7 bases). The CDR3 DNA reads as TGTGCCAGCAGGAAAGGGGGGGGCTCCTACAATGAGCAGTTCTTC. It specifies CASRKGGGSYNEQFF. The full variable domain, its missing parts supplied by reference TRBV9 and TRBJ2-1, is DSGVTQTPKHLITATGQRVTLRCSPRSGDLSVYWYQQSLDQGLQFLIQYYNGEERAKGNILERFSAQQFPDLHSELNLSSLELGDSALYFCASRKGGGSYNEQFFGPGTRLTVL.